One TCR beta chain is described in this entry. Its specificity is not known. This specimen comes from a study of T cell responses to AZD1222 COVID-19 vaccine. Findings of the study overall: Donors were chiefly white British, with a greater number of females, and clonal diversity was perhaps underestimated. The reported proportion of spike-specific TCRs targeting unmutated variant regions was nearly half. Repertoire samples came only from after the peak T cell response.

V was clipped by 4 bases and J by 0 bases; unmatched bases: 3. CDR3 size: 16 residues. Germline CDR1 is SGHRS and CDR2 is YFSETQ. Samples with a second dose at about 4 or about 12 weeks were pooled together. Data came from immunoSEQ multiplex PCR; TCRdb stores just in-frame clones and leaves some out. The sample contains about 110,000 clones, 80% to 95% of which appear only once. The material was peripheral blood, obtained 28 days after the second AZD1222 dose. This receptor was identified in an adult who received the AZD1222 COVID-19 vaccine. The chain joins TRBV5-1 to TRBJ1-4; 10 bases line up with TRBD1. The DNA for the CDR3 is TGCGCCAGCAGCCAGGGACAGGGGACAACTAATGAAAAACTGTTTTTT. The encoded protein is CASSQGQGTTNEKLFF.